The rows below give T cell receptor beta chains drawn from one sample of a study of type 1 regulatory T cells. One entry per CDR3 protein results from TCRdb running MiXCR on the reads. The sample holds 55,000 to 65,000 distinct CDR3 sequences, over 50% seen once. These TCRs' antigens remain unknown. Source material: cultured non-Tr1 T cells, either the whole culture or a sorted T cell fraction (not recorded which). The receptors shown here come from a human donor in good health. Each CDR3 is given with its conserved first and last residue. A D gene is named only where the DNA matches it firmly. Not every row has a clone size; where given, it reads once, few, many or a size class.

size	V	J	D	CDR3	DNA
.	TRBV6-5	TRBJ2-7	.	CASRKTGSYEQYF	TGTGCCAGCAGAAAGACAGGATCCTACGAGCAGTACTTC
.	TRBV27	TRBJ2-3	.	CASSLGDPQGDTQYF	TGTGCCAGCAGTTTGGGGGACCCGCAGGGGGATACGCAGTATTTT
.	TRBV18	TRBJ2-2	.	CASSPDGGELFF	TGTGCCAGCTCACCGGACGGCGGGGAGCTGTTTTTT
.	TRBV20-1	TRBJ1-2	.	CSAPVGFPNYGYTF	TGCAGTGCCCCCGTGGGCTTTCCTAACTATGGCTACACCTTC
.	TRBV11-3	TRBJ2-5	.	CASSQSNLGETQYF	TGTGCCAGCAGCCAAAGCAACCTCGGGGAGACCCAGTACTTC
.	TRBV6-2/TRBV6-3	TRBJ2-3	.	CASQRTDTQYF	TGTGCCAGCCAACGAACAGATACGCAGTATTTT
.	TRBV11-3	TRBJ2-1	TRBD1	CASSLAGQASWDEQFF	TGTGCCAGCAGCTTAGCGGGACAGGCCTCTTGGGATGAGCAGTTCTTC
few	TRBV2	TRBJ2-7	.	CASSVPRTADAYEQYF	TGTGCCAGCAGCGTACCTCGGACAGCCGACGCCTACGAGCAGTACTTC
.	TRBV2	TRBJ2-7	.	CASKRDTAYEQYF	TGTGCCAGCAAGCGGGACACCGCCTACGAGCAGTACTTC
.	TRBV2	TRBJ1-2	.	CATQMIGNDYGYTF	TGTGCCACCCAAATGATAGGGAACGACTATGGCTACACCTTC
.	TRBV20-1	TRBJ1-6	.	CSATGGDGPQTSYISPLHF	TGCAGTGCTACAGGAGGGGACGGCCCACAAACCTCCTATATTTCACCCCTCCACTTT
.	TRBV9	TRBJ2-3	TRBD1	CASSVVQGATDTQYF	TGTGCCAGCAGCGTAGTACAGGGGGCTACAGATACGCAGTATTTT
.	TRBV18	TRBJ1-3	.	CASSPLPPSSGNTIYF	TGTGCCAGCTCACCACTGCCTCCCTCCTCTGGAAACACCATATATTTT
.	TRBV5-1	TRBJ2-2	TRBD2	CASSHRSGRDTGELFF	TGCGCCAGCAGCCATCGTAGCGGGAGGGACACCGGGGAGCTGTTTTTT
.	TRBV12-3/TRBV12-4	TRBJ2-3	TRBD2	CASSLLAGRGGTDTQYF	TGTGCCAGCAGTCTCCTAGCGGGGAGAGGAGGCACAGATACGCAGTATTTT
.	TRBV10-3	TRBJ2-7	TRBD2	CAISEFLAGGEYF	TGTGCCATCAGTGAGTTTCTAGCGGGAGGAGAGTACTTC
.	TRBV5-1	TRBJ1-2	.	CASSSPGVDGYTF	TGCGCCAGCAGCTCCCCAGGTGTGGATGGCTACACCTTC
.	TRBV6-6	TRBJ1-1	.	CASSPSRTGPTEAFF	TGTGCCAGCAGTCCCTCCCGAACAGGGCCCACTGAAGCTTTCTTT
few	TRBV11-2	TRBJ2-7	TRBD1	CASSFPGQSSEQYF	TGTGCCAGCAGCTTTCCGGGACAGTCTTCCGAGCAGTACTTC
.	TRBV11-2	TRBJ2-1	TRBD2	CASNPGLAGDNEQFF	TGTGCCAGCAATCCCGGACTAGCGGGAGACAATGAGCAGTTCTTC
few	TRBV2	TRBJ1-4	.	CASRTTANNEKLFF	TGTGCCAGCAGGACGACAGCGAATAATGAAAAACTGTTTTTT
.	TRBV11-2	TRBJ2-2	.	CATRGISGKTGELFF	TGTGCCACCAGGGGGATTAGCGGGAAGACCGGGGAGCTGTTTTTT
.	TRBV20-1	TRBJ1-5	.	CSARVTQGMNQPQHF	TGCAGTGCTAGAGTCACCCAGGGGATGAATCAGCCCCAGCATTTT
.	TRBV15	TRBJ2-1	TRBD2	CATSTGLAGAPITYEQFF	TGTGCCACCAGCACAGGTCTAGCGGGAGCCCCGATAACATATGAGCAGTTCTTC
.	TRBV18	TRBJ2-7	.	CASSVGHEQYF	TGTGCCAGCTCCGTAGGGCACGAGCAGTACTTC
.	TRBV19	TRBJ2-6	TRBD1	CASSGQASGANVLTF	TGTGCCAGTAGTGGACAGGCGTCGGGGGCCAACGTCCTGACTTTC
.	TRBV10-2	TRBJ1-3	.	CASTTGDTIYF	TGCGCCAGCACCACTGGAGACACCATATATTTT
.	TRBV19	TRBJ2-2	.	CASRDVVFTGELFF	TGTGCCAGTAGAGATGTAGTGTTCACCGGGGAGCTGTTTTTT
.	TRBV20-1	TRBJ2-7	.	CSAPGSSETEQYF	TGCAGTGCTCCCGGGTCCTCAGAGACCGAGCAGTACTTC
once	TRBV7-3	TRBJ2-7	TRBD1	CASSLTDRSYEQYF	TGTGCCAGCAGCTTAACGGACAGGTCCTACGAGCAGTACTTC
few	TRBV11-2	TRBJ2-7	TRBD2	CASSTSGSSYEQYF	TGTGCCAGCAGCACTAGCGGATCCTCCTACGAGCAGTACTTC
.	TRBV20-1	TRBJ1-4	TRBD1	CSAGQGLGEKLFF	TGCAGTGCCGGACAGGGTTTAGGTGAAAAACTGTTTTTT
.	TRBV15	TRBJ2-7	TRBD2	CATSRGGSGRVEQYF	TGTGCCACCAGCAGAGGCGGAAGCGGGAGGGTCGAGCAGTACTTC